This T cell receptor beta chain is drawn from a study of beta chain features in type 1 diabetes. Findings and limits, study-wide: Reduced insertions and increased deletions marked VDJ junctions in type 1 diabetes patients. The similarity of naive, central memory and Treg TCRB repertoires appeared greater among patients than among healthy donors.

Expressed TCRB transcripts were sequenced after all isolated RNA was converted to cDNA. An average approximately 3.3 million reads came from naive, central memory and regulatory T cell samples. Using immunoSEQ multiplex PCR, the repertoire was profiled, and TCRdb retains in-frame clones only, with some absent. The sample carries over 150,000 clones, roughly 8% recorded once. This clone appeared a few times. Its antigen is unknown. Each of the sorted populations had a purity greater than 98%. Sequenced sample: central memory CD4+ T cells from blood. This TCR was recovered from a man in his late teens or twenties in good health.

CDR3 protein: CSARVGGGYTF. The CDR3 nucleotides are TGCAGTGCTAGAGTGGGGGGTGGCTACACCTTC. This chain connects TRBV20-1 to TRBJ1-2, with a possible D match to TRBD1 (5 bases). Germline CDR1 and CDR2: DFQATT and SNEGSKA (reference sequence). Trimming removed 1 base at V and 7 bases at J, with 7 bases between. This CDR3 contains 11 residues.